This T cell receptor beta chain appears in the sequencing data of a study of cytomegalovirus exposure and HLA in healthy donors (dated by TCRdb to 2015 to 2018). Background for the entire study: According to a later analysis, the roughly 130 validation repertoires were produced on the same platform as the 666 repertoires of the first cohort. Along with the approximately 620-subject first cohort, a separate validation cohort of over a hundred different subjects was used. To predict cytomegalovirus infection status, the study combined high-throughput TCR immunosequencing, statistical association of individual TCRs with disease status, and machine learning. The aim of the study was to test whether cataloging public T cell receptors could identify signatures of past pathogen exposure.

With regard to this clone: It has no known antigen specificity. No clone much larger than this one lies a single base away; base qualities are absent.

The library came from the immunoSEQ multiplex PCR assay. Turning to the authors' computational methods: A statistical classification framework was built to diagnose cytomegalovirus status from the catalog of TCR beta chain sequences. TCRdb holds this immuneACCESS table with in-frame rearrangements only. Some clones are missing; in checked studies, unresolved V genes explain under half, and the rest has no known cause. V and J calls plus clone size are reproduced from that table; the DNA served to infer D and trimming. The sample profile shows about 150,000 clones; roughly nine tenths of them were found once. The top ten hold about 0.75% of the sample. Overall results and qualifications from the work: The validation cohort had no HLA typing available for a later analysis, so co-occurrence within that cohort was assessed over all 120 or so repertoires. The authors suggested that the approach could potentially be generalized to other disease states and immunological phenotypes. The study gave a list of 150 to 200 TCR beta chains associated with cytomegalovirus. A later analysis found that TCRs clustered in the first cohort also tended to co-occur in the 120 validation repertoires, with about 94% of cluster scores above 0. The classifier was reported to diagnose cytomegalovirus status with high specificity and sensitivity in both the original and validation cohorts. Most TCR sequences were seen in very few donors, while some public TCRs were found in many individuals. In vitro tests confirmed that a few of the cytomegalovirus-associated TCR beta chains recognize cytomegalovirus antigens.

The donors belonged to the validation cohort of about 130 subjects, which was separate from the approximately 700-subject first cohort. Reading from cysteine to phenylalanine, the CDR3 counts 13 amino acids. Solely the CDR3 DNA is kept, with 39 bases framed from the first base. Trimming accounts for 2 bases at V and 8 bases at J, while the number of junction bases matched to no gene is 3. According to the germline V gene, CDR1 reads SGHRS and CDR2 reads YFSETQ. Sequenced material: PBMCs. The sequence is built from TRBV5-1 and TRBJ2-1, with TRBD1 matching 8 junction bases. The clonotype originates from a man aged 18 to 30 in good health and CMV-seronegative. DNA sequence: TGCGCCAGCAGCTTTCAGGGGGCCGATGAGCAGTTCTTC. This yields the protein CASSFQGADEQFF.